These 10 T cell receptor beta chains were sequenced from one sample in a study of control samples from healthy donors and cancer patients. Repertoires were generated with immunoSEQ multiplex PCR, while TCRdb's copy carries only in-frame clones and drops some. Of some 70,000 clones in the sample, about four fifths were seen once. The sample consisted of PBMCs. These receptors were taken from a woman in her forties or fifties with lung cancer.

This chain connects TRBV28 to TRBJ1-2; D gene ambiguous. The V end was cut by 6 bases, the J end by 7 bases, with 18 bases between. CDR3 length equals 14 residues. The germline CDR1 and CDR2 sequences are MDHEN and SYDVKM. Written as DNA, the CDR3 is TGTGCCAGCAGCCTCCGACGGGGAGAGAGTGGCTACACCTTC. As protein: CASSLRRGESGYTF.

This sequence joins TRBV4-1 and TRBJ2-7, with 10 bases lining up with TRBD1. The CDR3 runs to 14 residues. Per the germline V gene, CDR1 is MGHRA and CDR2 is YSYEKL. V lost 4 bases, J lost 5 bases, and 5 bases stayed unmatched. DNA for the CDR3: TGCGCCAGCAGCCGACAGGGGGCGACGGACGAGCAGTACTTC. Its translation is CASSRQGATDEQYF.

This clone was recorded a few times. CDR3 bases: TGTGCCAGCAGTTACGATAATGTAGTGGGGGTCGGCGAGCAGTACTTC. This translates into CASSYDNVVGVGEQYF. The chain links TRBV6-5 to TRBJ2-7, with D perhaps assigned TRBD1 or TRBD2 (5 bases each). The V end was cut by 2 bases, the J end by 6 bases, with 20 bases between. This CDR3 contains 16 residues. Per germline, CDR1 MNHEY and CDR2 SVGAGI.

The J gene is TRBJ1-1, the V gene TRBV30; the match to TRBD1 covers 11 bases. J gave up 3 bases and V 5 bases, and 5 bases lay outside the gene matches. This CDR3 contains 14 residues. The germline V gene encodes CDR1 GTSNPN and CDR2 SVGIG (reference sequence). CDR3 protein: CAWDRDRGDTEAFF. The CDR3 bases are TGTGCCTGGGATAGGGACAGGGGGGACACTGAAGCTTTCTTT.

The chain couples TRBV5-3 to TRBJ1-2; possibly TRBD1 for D (5 bases). TRBV5-3 is assigned to the ORF class and has an uncertain function. The ends were cut back, 2 bases at V and 0 bases at J, with 8 bases in the middle. The CDR3 spans 14 residues. The CDR3 bases are TGTGCCAGAAGCTTAAGACAGACTAACTATGGCTACACCTTC. Protein sequence: CARSLRQTNYGYTF.

This clone was picked up one time. V and J are TRBV6-2 or TRBV6-3 and TRBJ1-1; TRBD1 agrees at 8 bases. CDR3 length: 17 residues. V lost 4 bases and J lost 3; bases outside the gene matches: 13. The germline gives CDR1 MNHEY, CDR2 SVGEGT. CDR3 in amino acids: CASSSRPSGGFDTEAFF. CDR3 coding DNA: TGTGCCAGCAGTTCCCGACCTTCAGGGGGCTTTGACACTGAAGCTTTCTTT.

The chain carries TRBV7-3 and TRBJ2-7; 8 nucleotides match TRBD1. Trimming removed 5 bases from V and 0 bases from J; junction bases left unmatched: 9. The germline gives CDR1 SGHTA, CDR2 FQGTGA. This CDR3 is built from 16 residues. The CDR3 DNA is TGTGCCAGCAGCCCCAAGGACAGGGCTAGCTCCTACGAGCAGTACTTC. This translates into CASSPKDRASSYEQYF.

The V gene is TRBV12-5, the J gene TRBJ1-1, with TRBD1 identical over 7 bases. Trimming at V came to 4 bases and at J to 3 bases, leaving 11 bases not matched to a gene. Germline assignment: CDR1 LGHNT and CDR2 FRNRAP. CDR3 length: 16 residues. As DNA, the CDR3 is TGTGCTAGTGGTTCGCTTTTCGGACAGGCCGACACTGAAGCTTTCTTT. The encoded protein is CASGSLFGQADTEAFF.

The chain carries TRBV11-2 and TRBJ1-2; D remains ambiguous. The germline CDR1 and CDR2 sequences are SGHAT and FQNNGV. The CDR3 runs 16 residues. V dropped 1 base and J dropped 2 bases, with 14 bases sitting between them. Here the CDR3 DNA reads TGTGCCAGCAGCTTAGTGGCAGGTATCCTAAACTATGGCTACACCTTC. It translates to CASSLVAGILNYGYTF.

V usage is TRBV10-3 and J usage is TRBJ1-4; D may be TRBD1 (5 bases). Trimming pared 4 bases from V and 0 bases from J, leaving 9 bases between. The CDR3 runs 15 residues. The V gene's germline CDR1 is ENHRY and CDR2 SYGVKD. The CDR3 DNA follows: TGTGCCATCAGTGCGGGGGTGGCAACTAATGAAAAACTGTTTTTT. This encodes CAISAGVATNEKLFF.